The 6 T cell receptor beta chains listed next were all sequenced from one sample in a study of identifying expanded T cells in peripheral blood. Generated by immunoSEQ multiplex PCR, the TCRdb table keeps only in-frame clones and is missing some. The repertoire has 50,000 or so clones, roughly 90% of them found once; the top ten carry 3.6%. What was sequenced was blood. The receptors come from a person between 18 and 70 years old in good health.

The chain employs TRBV5-4 and TRBJ2-5; D is unclear. V gave up 3 bases and J gave up 5 bases, with 11 bases separating them. From germline, CDR1 is SGHNT and CDR2 YYREEE (reference sequence). The CDR3 covers 13 residues. The CDR3 sequence: CASSWKSRETQYF. The DNA of the CDR3 is TGTGCCAGCAGCTGGAAGTCAAGGGAGACCCAGTACTTC.

The rearrangement joins TRBV27 to TRBJ2-3, with 12 bases that match TRBD2. The CDR3 covers 18 residues. V lost 3 bases and J lost 6; bases outside the gene matches: 13. Germline assignment: CDR1 MNHEY and CDR2 SMNVEV (reference sequence). Written as DNA, the CDR3 is TGTGCCAGCAGTTTCCAAGGACTAGCGGGGCTCATCAGGGATACGCAGTATTTT. It encodes CASSFQGLAGLIRDTQYF.

With regard to this clone: The junction and the germline gene differ at one end; a read error may be behind it. Different DNA sequences within this sample yield the same CDR3. The V gene is TRBV2, the J gene TRBJ2-7; TRBD1 might be the D (5 bases). Per the germline V gene, CDR1 is SNHLY and CDR2 is FYNNEI. This CDR3 region has 12 residues. The CDR3 is CASSLDRVEQYF. The DNA of the CDR3 is TGCGCCAGCAGTCTTGACAGAGTCGAGCAGTACTTC.

V gene TRBV18 combines with J gene TRBJ1-6; 9 bases agree with TRBD1. The CDR3 spans 15 residues. Germline V gene data show CDR1 as KGHSH and CDR2 as LQKENI. Losses at the gene ends were 3 bases for V and 6 bases for J; bases not matched to a gene: 3. As DNA, the CDR3 is TGTGCCAGCTCACCGGGACAGGGTGGTAATTCACCCCTCCACTTT. It is translated as CASSPGQGGNSPLHF.

V is TRBV5-6 and J is TRBJ1-1; weak D call: TRBD1 (5 bases). V gave up 0 bases and J gave up 7 bases, with 13 bases separating them. The CDR3 runs 14 residues. Germline CDR1 is SGHDT and CDR2 is YYEEEE. The CDR3, as DNA: TGTGCCAGCAGCTTGGCAGGCGGGGACGGTGAAGCTTTCTTT. Translation: CASSLAGGDGEAFF.

The chain joins TRBV5-4 to TRBJ2-3; 8 nucleotides match TRBD1. CDR3 size: 16 residues. The J segment lost 6 bases and the V segment lost 3 bases, leaving 12 bases of the junction unmatched. CDR1 is SGHNT and CDR2 is YYREEE in the germline V gene (reference sequence). The CDR3 region has the DNA TGTGCCAGCAGCTCCGAACCGGGACAGGCCAGGGATACGCAGTATTTT. Protein sequence: CASSSEPGQARDTQYF.